One sample yielded the 26 T cell receptor beta chains listed below, sequenced in a study of blood T cell repertoires in COVID-19. Produced via immunoSEQ multiplex PCR; TCRdb's table is partial and in-frame only. Of around 60,000 clones listed, nearly 90% are singletons. The specimen was peripheral blood. These receptor sequences come from a man in his 70s with acute or convalescent COVID-19.

The CDR3 is CASSGTGGRSSYNEQFF. For the CDR3, the DNA is TGTGCCAGCAGCGGGACAGGGGGCCGTAGCTCCTACAATGAGCAGTTCTTC. The chain combines TRBV28 with TRBJ2-1; 12 bases map to TRBD1. CDR3 length equals 17 residues. Germline V gives CDR1 MDHEN, CDR2 SYDVKM. V lost 6 bases and J lost 0; bases outside the gene matches: 6.

This clone was seen a single time. The chain recombines TRBV7-2 with TRBJ1-2; 11 bases match TRBD1. The trim removed 4 bases at V and 8 bases at J, leaving 6 bases unmatched. Germline V CDR1 and CDR2: SGHTA, FQGNSA. This CDR3 region has 14 residues. The CDR3 region has the DNA TGTGCCAGCAGCTCGGACAGGGGGCTAGGAGGCTACACCTTC. This encodes CASSSDRGLGGYTF.

This chain links TRBV30 with TRBJ2-3; weak D call: TRBD2 (5 bases). The V end was cut by 0 bases, the J end by 2 bases, with 6 bases between. The CDR3 runs to 13 residues. Germline V gives CDR1 GTSNPN, CDR2 SVGIG (reference sequence). The CDR3 DNA follows: TGTGCCTGGAGTGTGGGAGTCACAGATACGCAGTATTTT. It specifies CAWSVGVTDTQYF.

The chain is built from TRBV21-1 and TRBJ1-5; TRBD1 reflects the table's D call only, with no check against the DNA. TRBV21-1 is a pseudogene locus. This CDR3 has 17 residues. CDR3 sequence (DNA): TGTGCCAGCAGCACCCCTCAGGGTCATTTTGGCAATCAGCCCCAGCATTTT. Its protein product is CASSTPQGHFGNQPQHF.

V is TRBV6-5 and J is TRBJ1-4; 9 nucleotides align to TRBD1. The germline CDR1 and CDR2 sequences are MNHEY and SVGAGI. The CDR3 loop spans 15 amino acids. V dropped 5 bases and J dropped 6; count of bases not matched to a gene: 7. CDR3 DNA sequence: TGTGCCAGCAGTCGTAGGACAGGGGATTATGAAAAACTGTTTTTT. Translating gives CASSRRTGDYEKLFF.

The chain carries TRBV7-3 and TRBJ2-5; D may be TRBD2 (6 bases). The CDR3 runs to 14 residues. Germline CDR1 reads SGHTA; CDR2 reads FQGTGA. Trimming removed 5 bases from V and 2 bases from J, with 12 bases in between. CDR3 protein: CASSPSREQETQYF. In DNA, the CDR3 is TGTGCCAGCAGCCCCTCACGGGAGCAAGAGACCCAGTACTTC.

The rearrangement joins TRBV2 to TRBJ2-5, with TRBD1 matching over 8 bases. V lost 4 bases to trimming and J lost 5 bases; unmatched junction nucleotides: 6. The germline gives CDR1 SNHLY, CDR2 FYNNEI. This CDR3 comprises 14 residues. The CDR3: CASSGYRGWETQYF. The CDR3 coding sequence is TGTGCCAGCAGTGGGTACAGGGGGTGGGAGACCCAGTACTTC.

As regards this clone: The CDR3 does not close with the conserved phenylalanine or tryptophan, likely indicating a read error. The DNA is omitted, as the CDR3 cannot be located on it reliably, and the CDR3 follows TCRdb's listing. The V gene is TRBV5-1, the J gene TRBJ1-1. CDR1 SGHRS and CDR2 YFSETQ come from the germline V gene. The CDR3 has 9 amino acids, counting both end residues. CDR3 loop: CASFFWGGS.

The chain employs TRBV19 and TRBJ2-1, with 9 positions matching TRBD1. The germline V gene has CDR1 LNHDA and CDR2 SQIVND (reference sequence). The V segment lost 5 bases and the J segment 2 bases; nucleotides outside the gene matches: 4. The CDR3 is 15 amino acids. CDR3 loop: CASSVTGGAYNEQFF. The CDR3 DNA sequence: TGTGCCAGTAGTGTGACAGGGGGGGCCTACAATGAGCAGTTCTTC. The variable domain in full, with the rest retrieved from reference TRBV19 and TRBJ2-1, is DGGITQSPKYLFRKEGQNVTLSCEQNLNHDAMYWYRQDPGQGLRLIYYSQIVNDFQKGDIAEGYSVSREKKESFPLTVTSAQKNPTAFYLCASSVTGGAYNEQFFGPGTRLTVL.

This clone was detected once. The V gene is TRBV7-9, the J gene TRBJ2-1, with D possibly matching TRBD2 (6 bases). The V end was cut by 7 bases, the J end by 4 bases, with 17 bases between. Germline CDR1 and CDR2: SEHNR and FQNEAQ (reference sequence). The length of the CDR3 is 15 residues. The CDR3 bases are TGTGCCAGCACCCCTTTCCGGGACTCATACAATGAGCAGTTCTTC. Amino acid sequence: CASTPFRDSYNEQFF.

This clone showed up just once. V usage is TRBV19 and J usage is TRBJ1-5; 11 positions agree with TRBD1. From germline, CDR1 is LNHDA and CDR2 SQIVND (reference sequence). This CDR3 contains 14 residues. With V trimmed by 6 bases and J by 7 bases, 5 bases remained unmatched. The CDR3 nucleotides read TGTGCCAGTAGGGACAGGGGGCTTGGACAGCCCCAGCATTTT. Translating gives CASRDRGLGQPQHF.

The rearrangement links TRBV28 to TRBJ2-3; maybe TRBD1 (5 bases). V lost 2 bases, J lost 8 bases, and 8 bases lay in between. The germline CDR1 and CDR2 sequences are MDHEN and SYDVKM. CDR3 length: 12 amino acids. The CDR3 spells CASSLVQGTQYF. The CDR3 nucleotides read TGTGCCAGCAGTTTAGTTCAGGGTACGCAGTATTTT.

The CDR3 DNA reads TGCGCCAGCAGCCCGGGGAGGACTAGCGGGGGCTACGAGCAGTACTTC. It codes for CASSPGRTSGGYEQYF. V and J are TRBV5-1 and TRBJ2-7; 13 bases agree with TRBD2. This CDR3 is 16 amino acids long. V lost 4 bases and J lost 3; bases outside the gene matches: 7. Per germline, CDR1 SGHRS and CDR2 YFSETQ.

The CDR3 DNA is TGTGCCACCAGTGACGGCTACAATGAGCAGTTCTTC. Encoded protein: CATSDGYNEQFF. The chain joins TRBV24-1 to TRBJ2-1; D uncertain. Germline CDR1 reads KGHDR; CDR2 reads SFDVKD. V lost 4 bases and J lost 3, with 3 bases in between. This CDR3 is built from 12 residues.

The chain joins TRBV5-1 to TRBJ1-1; D remains unclear. This CDR3 comprises 15 residues. The germline V gene encodes CDR1 SGHRS and CDR2 YFSETQ. Trimming took off 4 bases at V and 1 base at J, with 14 bases between the two ends. CDR3 DNA: TGCGCCAGCAGCCTGGTCGGGAAGTGGAACACTGAAGCTTTCTTT. This sequence encodes CASSLVGKWNTEAFF.

The V gene is TRBV18, the J gene TRBJ1-5; 9 positions match TRBD1. V gave up 2 bases and J gave up 4 bases; unmatched junction bases: 3. The CDR3 spans 15 residues. Per the germline V gene, CDR1 is KGHSH and CDR2 is LQKENI. The CDR3 DNA follows: TGTGCCAGCTCACCAACAGGGGGCATGAATCAGCCCCAGCATTTT. Translated: CASSPTGGMNQPQHF.

This clone occurred once. The J gene is TRBJ2-1, the V gene TRBV5-4, with 8 positions matching TRBD1. The V and J ends lost 4 bases and 3 bases, in that order; junction bases with no gene match: 6. The germline V gene has CDR1 SGHNT and CDR2 YYREEE (reference sequence). The CDR3 has 15 amino acids. The CDR3 is CASSPSTGDYNEQFF. The CDR3, as DNA: TGTGCCAGCAGCCCGTCGACAGGGGACTACAATGAGCAGTTCTTC. The whole variable domain, filled in from reference TRBV5-4 and TRBJ2-1, reads ETGVTQSPTHLIKTRGQQVTLRCSSQSGHNTVSWYQQALGQGPQFIFQYYREEENGRGNFPPRFSGLQFPNYSSELNVNALELDDSALYLCASSPSTGDYNEQFFGPGTRLTVL.

The chain couples TRBV11-1 to TRBJ1-2, with 10 bases fitting TRBD1. Germline loops: CDR1 SGHAT, CDR2 FQDESV (reference sequence). This CDR3 is 13 amino acids long. J gave up 6 bases and V 5 bases, and 3 bases lay outside the gene matches. CDR3 amino acids: CASSRTGGNGYTF. The CDR3 DNA sequence: TGTGCCAGCAGCCGGACAGGGGGGAATGGCTACACCTTC.

Details on this clone: The same CDR3 can be traced to other DNA sequences in this sample. The V call is TRBV29-1, the J call TRBJ2-1; no reliable D call. The CDR3 runs 11 residues. Trimming removed 4 bases from V and 3 bases from J, with 4 bases in between. The germline CDR1 and CDR2 sequences are SQVTM and ANQGSEA. The chain's CDR3 is CSVGHYNEQFF. CDR3 nucleotides: TGCAGCGTTGGACACTACAATGAGCAGTTCTTC.

This clone was picked up one time. V is TRBV1 and J is TRBJ2-1; the table's D call of TRBD2 was not tested on the DNA. TRBV1 is annotated as a pseudogene. The CDR3 is 15 residues long. CDR3 DNA sequence: TGCACCAGCAGCCCCCGACTAGGGGAAGTGGATGAGCAGTTCTTC. Amino acid sequence: CTSSPRLGEVDEQFF.

The J gene is TRBJ2-7, the V gene TRBV20-1; D may be TRBD1 (5 bases). CDR1 and CDR2 from the germline V gene are DFQATT and SNEGSKA (reference sequence). The CDR3 has 11 residues. Trimming took 2 bases from V and 6 from J, leaving 8 bases between them. CDR3 coding DNA: TGCAGTGCTAGACCTGGGGCCGAGCAGTACTTC. Protein: CSARPGAEQYF.

V is TRBV28 and J is TRBJ1-1, with TRBD1 as a possible D gene (5 bases). CDR1 and CDR2 from the germline V gene are MDHEN and SYDVKM. This CDR3 has 11 amino acids. V shed 5 bases and J shed 11 bases, with 12 bases lying between them. The CDR3 protein is CASSPQGYAFF. The CDR3 nucleotides are TGTGCCAGCAGTCCCCAGGGTTACGCTTTCTTT.

This chain links TRBV19 with TRBJ1-2, with D maybe TRBD1 (6 bases). Trimming left V 5 bases short and J 8 bases short, with 12 bases between. Germline CDR1 and CDR2: LNHDA and SQIVND (reference sequence). The CDR3 extends over 12 amino acids. The CDR3 DNA is TGTGCCAGTAGTTGGGGGCAGGGAGGCTACACCTTC. Translation gives CASSWGQGGYTF. The entire variable domain, with the rest obtained from reference TRBV19 and TRBJ1-2, is as follows: DGGITQSPKYLFRKEGQNVTLSCEQNLNHDAMYWYRQDPGQGLRLIYYSQIVNDFQKGDIAEGYSVSREKKESFPLTVTSAQKNPTAFYLCASSWGQGGYTFGSGTRLTVV.

The rearrangement joins TRBV5-1 to TRBJ2-7; D gene uncertain. Trimming left V 0 bases short and J 6 bases short, with 16 bases between. The CDR3 covers 15 residues. Germline V gives CDR1 SGHRS, CDR2 YFSETQ. CDR3 coding DNA: TGCGCCAGCAGCTTGGAGTCAGCTAGGTTCTCCGAGCAGTACTTC. It encodes CASSLESARFSEQYF.

The V call is TRBV3-1 (or the pseudogene TRBV3-2), the J call TRBJ2-3; 9 positions agree with TRBD2. This CDR3 contains 15 residues. Trimming at V came to 3 bases and at J to 1 base, leaving 2 bases not matched to a gene. The germline CDR1 and CDR2 sequences are LGHDT and YNNKEL (reference sequence). The CDR3 is CASSQRGGRTDTQYF. The CDR3 nucleotides are TGTGCCAGCAGCCAGCGGGGGGGCCGCACAGATACGCAGTATTTT.

The chain couples TRBV27 to TRBJ2-3; D remains unclear. From germline, CDR1 is MNHEY and CDR2 SMNVEV (reference sequence). Trimming removed 4 bases from V and 0 bases from J, with 5 bases in between. The CDR3 consists of 13 residues. CDR3 sequence: CASSSLSTDTQYF. CDR3 DNA sequence: TGTGCCAGCAGTTCCCTTAGCACAGATACGCAGTATTTT.